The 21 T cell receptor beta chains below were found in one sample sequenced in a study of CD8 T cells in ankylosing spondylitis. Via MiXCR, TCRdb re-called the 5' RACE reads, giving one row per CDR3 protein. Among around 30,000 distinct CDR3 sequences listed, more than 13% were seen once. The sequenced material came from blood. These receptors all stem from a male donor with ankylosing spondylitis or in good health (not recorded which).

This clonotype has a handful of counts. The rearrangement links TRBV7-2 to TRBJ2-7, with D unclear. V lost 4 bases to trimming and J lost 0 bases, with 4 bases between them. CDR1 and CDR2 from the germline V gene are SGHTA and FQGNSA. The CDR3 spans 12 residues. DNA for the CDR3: TGTGCCAGCAGCTCGAGCTCCTACGAGCAGTACTTC. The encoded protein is CASSSSSYEQYF.

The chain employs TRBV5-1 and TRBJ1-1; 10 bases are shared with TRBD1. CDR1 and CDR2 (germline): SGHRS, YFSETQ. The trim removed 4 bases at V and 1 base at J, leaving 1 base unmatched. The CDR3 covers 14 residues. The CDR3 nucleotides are TGCGCCAGCAGCCGGGACAGGGGGAACACTGAAGCTTTCTTT. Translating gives CASSRDRGNTEAFF.

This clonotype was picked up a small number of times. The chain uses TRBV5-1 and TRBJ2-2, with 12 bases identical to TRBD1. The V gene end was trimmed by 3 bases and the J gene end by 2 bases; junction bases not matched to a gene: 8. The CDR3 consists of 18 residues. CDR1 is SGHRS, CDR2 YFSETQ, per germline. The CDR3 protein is CASSYRDRGPVNTGELFF. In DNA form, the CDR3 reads TGCGCCAGCAGCTACCGGGACAGGGGGCCCGTAAACACCGGGGAGCTGTTTTTT.

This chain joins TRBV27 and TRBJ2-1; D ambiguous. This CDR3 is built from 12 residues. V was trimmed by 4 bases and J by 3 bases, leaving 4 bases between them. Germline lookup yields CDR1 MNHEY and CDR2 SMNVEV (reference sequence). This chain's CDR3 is CASSYGYNEQFF. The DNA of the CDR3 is TGTGCCAGCAGTTACGGCTACAATGAGCAGTTCTTC.

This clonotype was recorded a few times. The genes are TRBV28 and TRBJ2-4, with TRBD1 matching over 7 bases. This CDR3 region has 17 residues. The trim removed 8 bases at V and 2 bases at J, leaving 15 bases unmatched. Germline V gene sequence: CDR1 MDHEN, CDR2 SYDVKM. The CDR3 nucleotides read TGTGCCAGCTCTCAACGCTACAGGGGCCGGACCAAAAACATTCAGTACTTC. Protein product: CASSQRYRGRTKNIQYF. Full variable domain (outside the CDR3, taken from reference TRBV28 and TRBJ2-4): DVKVTQSSRYLVKRTGEKVFLECVQDMDHENMFWYRQDPGLGLRLIYFSYDVKMKEKGDIPEGYSVSREKKERFSLILESASTNQTSMYLCASSQRYRGRTKNIQYFGAGTRLSVL.

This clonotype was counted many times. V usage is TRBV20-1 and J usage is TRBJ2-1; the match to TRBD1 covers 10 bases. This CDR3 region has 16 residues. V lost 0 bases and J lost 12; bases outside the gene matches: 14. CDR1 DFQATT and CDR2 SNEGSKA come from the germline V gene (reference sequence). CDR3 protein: CSARETGTGARNRQFF. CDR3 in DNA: TGCAGTGCTAGAGAGACCGGGACAGGGGCTAGAAACAGGCAGTTCTTC.

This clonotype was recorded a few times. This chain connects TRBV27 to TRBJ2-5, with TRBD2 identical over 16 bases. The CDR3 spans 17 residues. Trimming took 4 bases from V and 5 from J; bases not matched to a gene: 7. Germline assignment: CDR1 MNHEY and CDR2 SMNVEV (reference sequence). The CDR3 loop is CASSWGTSGRAKETQYF. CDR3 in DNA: TGTGCCAGCAGTTGGGGGACTAGCGGGAGGGCCAAGGAGACCCAGTACTTC.

The CDR3 DNA is TGCAGCGCCGTGAGGCGGGAGCAGTTCTTC. Protein sequence: CSAVRREQFF. V is TRBV29-1 and J is TRBJ2-1, with unresolved D. The CDR3 runs to 10 residues. Trimming left V 7 bases short and J 10 bases short, with 11 bases between. CDR1 is SQVTM and CDR2 is ANQGSEA in the germline V gene.

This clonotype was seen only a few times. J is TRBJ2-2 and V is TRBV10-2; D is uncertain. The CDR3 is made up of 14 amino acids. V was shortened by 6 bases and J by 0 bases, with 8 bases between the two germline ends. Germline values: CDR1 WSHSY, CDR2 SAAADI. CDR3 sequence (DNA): TGCGCCAGCAGGGGCAGCGCGAACACCGGGGAGCTGTTTTTT. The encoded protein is CASRGSANTGELFF.

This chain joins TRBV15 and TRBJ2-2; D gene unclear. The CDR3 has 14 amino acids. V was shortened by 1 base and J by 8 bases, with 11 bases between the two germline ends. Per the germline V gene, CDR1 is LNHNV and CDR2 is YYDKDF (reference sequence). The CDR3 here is CATSRGKATGELFF. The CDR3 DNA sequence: TGTGCCACCAGCAGAGGAAAGGCCACTGGGGAGCTGTTTTTT.

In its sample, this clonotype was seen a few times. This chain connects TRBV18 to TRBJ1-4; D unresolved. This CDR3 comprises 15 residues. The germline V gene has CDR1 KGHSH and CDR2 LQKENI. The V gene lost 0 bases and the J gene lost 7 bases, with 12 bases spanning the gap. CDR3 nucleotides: TGTGCCAGCTCACCACCATCCGTGGGGAGTGAAAAACTGTTTTTT. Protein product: CASSPPSVGSEKLFF.

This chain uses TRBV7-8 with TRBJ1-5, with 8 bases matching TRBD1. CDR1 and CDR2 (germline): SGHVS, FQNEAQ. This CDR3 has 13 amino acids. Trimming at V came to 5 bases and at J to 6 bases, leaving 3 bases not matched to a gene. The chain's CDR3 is CASSADRVQPQHF. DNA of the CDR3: TGTGCCAGCAGCGCGGACAGGGTTCAGCCCCAGCATTTT.

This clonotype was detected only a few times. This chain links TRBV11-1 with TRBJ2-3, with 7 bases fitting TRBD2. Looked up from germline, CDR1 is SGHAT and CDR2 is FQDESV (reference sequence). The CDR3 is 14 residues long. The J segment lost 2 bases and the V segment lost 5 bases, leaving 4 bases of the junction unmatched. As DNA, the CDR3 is TGTGCCAGCAGCATGGGACTAAACACAGATACGCAGTATTTT. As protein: CASSMGLNTDTQYF.

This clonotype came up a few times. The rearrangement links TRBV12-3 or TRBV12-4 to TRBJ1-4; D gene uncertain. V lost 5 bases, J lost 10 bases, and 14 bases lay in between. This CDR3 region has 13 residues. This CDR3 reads CASSDEFSGKLFF. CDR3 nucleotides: TGTGCCAGCAGTGACGAGTTTTCGGGAAAACTGTTTTTT.

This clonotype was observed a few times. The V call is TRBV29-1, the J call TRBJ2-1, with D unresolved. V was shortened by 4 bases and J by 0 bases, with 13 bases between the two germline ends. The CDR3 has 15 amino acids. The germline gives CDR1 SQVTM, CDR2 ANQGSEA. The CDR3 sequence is CSVGSRWSSYNEQFF. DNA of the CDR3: TGCAGCGTTGGGTCTAGGTGGAGCTCCTACAATGAGCAGTTCTTC.

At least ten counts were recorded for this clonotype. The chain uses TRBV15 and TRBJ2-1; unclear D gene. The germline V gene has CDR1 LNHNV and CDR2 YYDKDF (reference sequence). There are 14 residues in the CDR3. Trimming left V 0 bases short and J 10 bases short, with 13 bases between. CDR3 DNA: TGTGCCACCAGCAGAGATAGATCCTCGCGCGAGCAGTTCTTC. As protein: CATSRDRSSREQFF.

The CDR3 sequence is CASSSNSERTQYF. CDR3 nucleotide sequence: TGCGCCAGCAGCTCCAACTCGGAAAGGACGCAGTATTTT. The rearrangement links TRBV5-1 to TRBJ2-3; D is unclear. The germline gives CDR1 SGHRS, CDR2 YFSETQ. The CDR3 runs 13 residues. V lost 3 bases to trimming and J lost 9 bases, with 14 bases between them.

CDR3 amino acids: CASSQYRGPNTGELFF. For the CDR3, the DNA is TGTGCCAGCAGCCAGTACAGGGGGCCGAACACCGGGGAGCTGTTTTTT. The chain couples TRBV7-3 to TRBJ2-2; 9 bases fit TRBD1. This CDR3 is built from 16 residues. Unmatched junction bases numbered 4, after V lost 5 bases and J lost 0 bases. Germline assignment: CDR1 SGHTA and CDR2 FQGTGA.

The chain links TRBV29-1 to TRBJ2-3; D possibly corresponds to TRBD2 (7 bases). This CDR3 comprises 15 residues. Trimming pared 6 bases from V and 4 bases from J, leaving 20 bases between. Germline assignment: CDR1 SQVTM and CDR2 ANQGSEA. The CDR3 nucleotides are TGCAGCGTCCCCAGGGGAGGGCTAGCCGCAGATACGCAGTATTTT. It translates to CSVPRGGLAADTQYF.

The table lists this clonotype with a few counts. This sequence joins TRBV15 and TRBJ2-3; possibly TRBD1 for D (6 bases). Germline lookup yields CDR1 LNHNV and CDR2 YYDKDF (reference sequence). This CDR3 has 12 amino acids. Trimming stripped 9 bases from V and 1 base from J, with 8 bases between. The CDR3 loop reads CATRQGTDTQYF. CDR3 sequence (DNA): TGTGCCACTAGACAGGGCACAGATACGCAGTATTTT.

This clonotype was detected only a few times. CDR3 region: CSATKRGAGDTQYF. In DNA form, the CDR3 reads TGCAGTGCTACCAAGCGGGGGGCTGGAGATACGCAGTATTTT. The chain carries TRBV20-1 and TRBJ2-3, with TRBD2 matching over 9 bases. The CDR3 sequence is 14 residues long. V shed 4 bases and J 5 bases; nucleotides not matched to a gene: 7. Germline V gives CDR1 DFQATT, CDR2 SNEGSKA (reference sequence).